Listed here are 28 T cell receptor beta chains from one sample, sequenced in a study of cytomegalovirus exposure and HLA in healthy donors. Primers: 60 Vbeta forward and 13 Jbeta reverse. Using immunoSEQ multiplex PCR, the repertoire was profiled, and TCRdb retains in-frame clones only, with some absent. The data show over 200,000 clones, over 65% seen once. The source material was PBMCs. All receptors come from a human donor in good health.

The chain uses TRBV5-1 and TRBJ1-4, with a weak D call TRBD1 (5 bases). V was clipped by 1 base and J by 5 bases, with 12 bases between them. Germline V lookup: CDR1 SGHRS, CDR2 YFSETQ. This CDR3 comprises 15 residues. CDR3 residues: CASSLTGGWNEKLFF. The CDR3 bases are TGCGCCAGCAGCTTGACGGGGGGGTGGAATGAAAAACTGTTTTTT.

This clone appeared once. The V gene is TRBV9, the J gene TRBJ2-1; 7 bases align to TRBD1. In germline, CDR1 is SGDLS, CDR2 YYNGEE. V was clipped by 4 bases and J by 6 bases; unmatched bases: 13. The CDR3 contains 16 residues. CDR3 region: CASSPRGQGVVNEQFF. In nucleotides, the CDR3 is TGTGCCAGCAGCCCCAGAGGTCAGGGGGTGGTCAATGAGCAGTTCTTC.

In this sample, this clone turned up once. V and J are TRBV28 and TRBJ2-7, with TRBD2 matching 13 bases. The CDR3 is made up of 15 amino acids. Looked up from germline, CDR1 is MDHEN and CDR2 is SYDVKM. V lost 7 bases and J lost 8; bases outside the gene matches: 11. DNA for the CDR3: TGTGCCAGCACCCCCCCGACTAGCGGGAGGAGCCAGCAGTACTTC. Translated: CASTPPTSGRSQQYF.

The chain uses TRBV7-2 and TRBJ2-7; 7 positions agree with TRBD1. The germline CDR1 and CDR2 sequences are SGHTA and FQGNSA. CDR3 length: 18 residues. Trimming cost V 4 bases and J 0 bases; bases outside gene matches: 15. The CDR3 reads CASSYRGRGLRSSYEQYF. CDR3 DNA: TGTGCCAGCAGCTATAGGGGTAGGGGGCTAAGGAGCTCCTACGAGCAGTACTTC.

CDR3 in amino acids: CASRRDNYNEQFF. The CDR3 DNA is TGTGCCAGCAGACGGGACAATTACAATGAGCAGTTCTTC. The J gene is TRBJ2-1, the V gene TRBV6-1, with TRBD1 as a possible D gene (6 bases). Germline V gene data show CDR1 as MNHNS and CDR2 as SASEGT. The CDR3 has 13 residues. The V and J ends lost 6 bases and 4 bases respectively, with 10 bases between them.

The chain employs TRBV4-1 and TRBJ1-4; tentative D call: TRBD1 (6 bases). Trimming removed 8 bases from V and 7 bases from J, with 17 bases in between. This CDR3 comprises 14 residues. CDR1 and CDR2 from the germline V gene are MGHRA and YSYEKL. For the CDR3, the DNA is TGCGCCAGCCGGTCGTCGCAGGGGTTTGAAAAACTGTTTTTT. Translated: CASRSSQGFEKLFF.

A remark on this clone: The junction and the germline gene differ at one end; a read error may be behind it. This chain joins TRBV2 and TRBJ2-2, with D possibly TRBD2 on 6 matching bases. The CDR3 sequence is 14 residues long. Looked up from germline, CDR1 is SNHLY and CDR2 is FYNNEI. DNA for the CDR3: TGTGCCAGCAGTGAAGTTGGAAGGGCCGGGGGGCTGTTTTTT. Its translation: CASSEVGRAGGLFF. Supplemented by reference TRBV2 and TRBJ2-2, the full variable domain reads EPEVTQTPSHQVTQMGQEVILRCVPISNHLYFYWYRQILGQKVEFLVSFYNNEISEKSEIFDDQFSVERPDGSNFTLKIRSTKLEDSAMYFCASSEVGRAGGLFFGEGSRLTVL.

The gene calls are TRBV28 and TRBJ2-2; TRBD1 matches at 8 bases. CDR1 MDHEN and CDR2 SYDVKM come from the germline V gene. CDR3 length equals 13 residues. With V trimmed by 8 bases and J by 3 bases, 2 bases remained unmatched. The CDR3 bases are TGTGCCAGCCAGGGGGCGGACACCGGGGAGCTGTTTTTT. Amino acids: CASQGADTGELFF.

V usage is TRBV4-1 and J usage is TRBJ2-1; the match to TRBD2 covers 7 bases. CDR1 MGHRA and CDR2 YSYEKL come from the germline V gene. CDR3 length equals 17 residues. V gave up 4 bases and J gave up 0 bases; unmatched junction bases: 9. For the CDR3, the DNA is TGCGCCAGCAGCCTAGAATTAGCGGGTCTCTCCTACAATGAGCAGTTCTTC. Amino acids: CASSLELAGLSYNEQFF.

Remarks on this clone: One junction end disagrees with the germline gene, perhaps due to a read error. Other DNA sequences from this sample encode an identical CDR3 as well. V is TRBV7-6 and J is TRBJ2-7; TRBD2 matches at 10 bases. This CDR3 is built from 14 residues. Germline values: CDR1 SGHVS, CDR2 FNYEAQ. The CDR3 DNA follows: TGCGCCAGCAGCTGGACTAGCGGAGCGTACGAGCAGTACTTC. It specifies CASSWTSGAYEQYF.

The table lists this clone with a few counts. Relative to the germline gene, one junction end is altered; a read error may explain this. The chain couples TRBV7-9 to TRBJ1-4, with 7 positions matching TRBD1. The CDR3 loop spans 15 amino acids. Germline loops: CDR1 SEHNR, CDR2 FQNEAQ (reference sequence). CDR3 in amino acids: CSSSVTGTVGEKLFF. The CDR3 region has the DNA TGTTCCAGCAGCGTTACCGGGACAGTAGGAGAAAAACTGTTTTTT.

The chain is built from TRBV7-9 and TRBJ2-5, with 8 bases fitting TRBD1. Germline V gene lookup returns CDR1 SEHNR and CDR2 FQNEAQ (reference sequence). The CDR3 has 16 residues. After removal of 5 bases from V and 5 bases from J, the junction contained 13 bases not matched to a gene. CDR3 sequence: CASSLGQGEVRETQYF. In DNA form, the CDR3 reads TGTGCCAGCAGCCTAGGACAGGGTGAGGTTCGGGAGACCCAGTACTTC.

This clone was seen a single time. The chain uses TRBV10-2 and TRBJ2-2; TRBD2 agrees at 7 bases. Germline V gene sequence: CDR1 WSHSY, CDR2 SAAADI. The ends lost 0 bases at V and 7 bases at J; junction bases unmatched: 14. The CDR3 sequence is 18 residues long. The CDR3 coding sequence is TGCGCCAGCAGTGAGTCGGGAAGTGCTGCGGGAGTTGTCGGGGAGCTGTTTTTT. The encoded protein is CASSESGSAAGVVGELFF.

The chain joins TRBV27 to TRBJ1-3, with D possibly being TRBD1 (5 bases). V lost 2 bases to trimming and J lost 4 bases, with 12 bases between them. Per germline, CDR1 MNHEY and CDR2 SMNVEV (reference sequence). CDR3 length equals 15 residues. This CDR3 reads CASSLQGPGGNTIYF. CDR3 in DNA: TGTGCCAGCAGTTTACAGGGTCCAGGGGGAAACACCATATATTTT.

V usage is TRBV7-9 and J usage is TRBJ2-1; unclear D gene. Germline CDR1 and CDR2: SEHNR and FQNEAQ (reference sequence). With 0 bases removed from V and 0 bases from J, the gap between germline ends came to 12 bases. This CDR3 spans 17 amino acids. CDR3 protein: CASSLASGSGSYNEQFF. The CDR3 bases are TGTGCCAGCAGCTTAGCCTCTGGTTCCGGCTCCTACAATGAGCAGTTCTTC.

The chain carries TRBV23-1 and TRBJ2-5; D is perhaps TRBD2 (5 bases). TRBV23-1 is classed as an ORF, of uncertain function. Trimming removed 6 bases at V and 6 bases at J, with 26 bases between. The CDR3 runs 17 residues. The CDR3 DNA follows: TGCGCCAGCAGAATCACCGGGCCGAGGGAATTCAATAAGACCCAGTACTTC. Translated: CASRITGPREFNKTQYF.

This clone was seen a few times. The chain couples TRBV5-1 to TRBJ2-5; 9 positions match TRBD1. The CDR3 loop spans 15 amino acids. V gave up 4 bases and J gave up 1 base; unmatched junction bases: 5. Germline CDR1 is SGHRS and CDR2 is YFSETQ. The CDR3 region has the DNA TGCGCCAGCAGCCTGGGACAGGGCATCCAAGAGACCCAGTACTTC. Translation gives CASSLGQGIQETQYF.

The chain carries TRBV7-9 and TRBJ2-7, with D tentatively TRBD1 (8 bases). Trimming pared 4 bases from V and 2 bases from J, leaving 18 bases between. The CDR3 is made up of 16 amino acids. The V gene's germline CDR1 is SEHNR and CDR2 FQNEAQ (reference sequence). The CDR3 reads CASSWTTGGDPYEQYF. For the CDR3, the DNA is TGTGCCAGCAGCTGGACTACAGGGGGGGACCCCTACGAGCAGTACTTC.

This chain joins TRBV7-8 and TRBJ1-4; weak D call: TRBD1 (6 bases). CDR3 size: 14 residues. Trimming pared 2 bases from V and 8 bases from J, leaving 12 bases between. In germline, CDR1 is SGHVS, CDR2 FQNEAQ. CDR3 bases: TGTGCCAGCAGCTTATTAAACAGGGTGGAAAAACTGTTTTTT. This gives the protein CASSLLNRVEKLFF.

This chain uses TRBV7-9 with TRBJ1-1; a possible D gene is TRBD1 (5 bases). This CDR3 comprises 14 residues. Germline lookup yields CDR1 SEHNR and CDR2 FQNEAQ (reference sequence). Trimming left V 7 bases short and J 7 bases short, with 19 bases between. CDR3 residues: CASTSRGGDVEAFF. CDR3 DNA sequence: TGTGCCAGCACCTCCCGGGGAGGGGATGTTGAAGCTTTCTTT.

The chain recombines TRBV5-1 with TRBJ2-5; possible D gene TRBD1, 6 bases. The V gene's germline CDR1 is SGHRS and CDR2 YFSETQ. The CDR3 covers 15 residues. V lost 1 base and J 5 bases, leaving 15 bases between the germline ends. The CDR3 loop reads CASSLSGDSRETQYF. The CDR3 region has the DNA TGCGCCAGCAGCTTGTCAGGGGATAGTCGGGAGACCCAGTACTTC.

V is TRBV5-1 and J is TRBJ1-1; 7 nucleotides match TRBD1. V lost 4 bases and J lost 1; bases outside the gene matches: 1. Germline V gene sequence: CDR1 SGHRS, CDR2 YFSETQ. This CDR3 comprises 13 residues. The CDR3 loop reads CASSRTGNTEAFF. CDR3 bases: TGCGCCAGCAGCCGGACAGGGAACACTGAAGCTTTCTTT. Using reference TRBV5-1 and TRBJ1-1 for the parts outside the CDR3, the full variable domain is KAGVTQTPRYLIKTRGQQVTLSCSPISGHRSVSWYQQTPGQGLQFLFEYFSETQRNKGNFPGRFSGRQFSNSRSEMNVSTLELGDSALYLCASSRTGNTEAFFGQGTRLTVV.

The chain links TRBV11-2 to TRBJ1-3, with 9 bases fitting TRBD1. This CDR3 region has 15 residues. The V segment lost 4 bases and the J segment 3 bases; nucleotides outside the gene matches: 4. Germline loops: CDR1 SGHAT, CDR2 FQNNGV. The CDR3 sequence is CASSSRTGDGNTIYF. CDR3 sequence (DNA): TGTGCCAGCAGCTCCAGGACAGGGGATGGAAACACCATATATTTT.

This clone has more than one count but fewer than ten. V and J are TRBV30 and TRBJ2-5; unclear D gene. Trimming cost V 0 bases and J 3 bases, with 14 bases left between them. Germline V gives CDR1 GTSNPN, CDR2 SVGIG (reference sequence). There are 15 residues in the CDR3. The CDR3 DNA follows: TGTGCCTGGAGTGTACCCGTGCAGTACGAAGAGACCCAGTACTTC. This gives the protein CAWSVPVQYEETQYF.

The genes are TRBV14 and TRBJ2-1, with 9 bases that match TRBD2. The CDR3 has 18 residues. Looked up from germline, CDR1 is SGHDN and CDR2 is FVKESK. Trimming took 0 bases from V and 9 from J; bases not matched to a gene: 15. CDR3 residues: CASSQDKTAGGRIFEQFF. The CDR3 region has the DNA TGTGCCAGCAGCCAAGATAAAACGGCGGGAGGGCGGATTTTTGAGCAGTTCTTC.

The chain joins TRBV2 to TRBJ2-3; 9 nucleotides match TRBD2. The length of the CDR3 is 18 residues. The V gene's germline CDR1 is SNHLY and CDR2 FYNNEI. The V and J ends lost 6 bases and 5 bases, in that order; junction bases with no gene match: 18. The CDR3 coding sequence is TGTGCCAGCAGGGCCCCCACTTGGATAGCGGGAGCCGAAGATACGCAGTATTTT. Protein: CASRAPTWIAGAEDTQYF. Combining the CDR3 with reference TRBV2 and TRBJ2-3 gives the whole variable domain EPEVTQTPSHQVTQMGQEVILRCVPISNHLYFYWYRQILGQKVEFLVSFYNNEISEKSEIFDDQFSVERPDGSNFTLKIRSTKLEDSAMYFCASRAPTWIAGAEDTQYFGPGTRLTVL.

The chain recombines TRBV7-9 with TRBJ2-7; 8 bases are a match to TRBD2. Germline lookup yields CDR1 SEHNR and CDR2 FQNEAQ (reference sequence). The CDR3 extends over 17 amino acids. With 5 bases clipped from V and 2 bases from J, the junction kept 14 bases outside the gene matches. The CDR3 DNA sequence: TGTGCCAGCAGCCCTCTCACACTAGCGGAGGGAACCTACGAGCAGTACTTC. Encoded protein: CASSPLTLAEGTYEQYF.

The V call is TRBV6-5, the J call TRBJ2-2, with D unresolved. Trimming cost V 6 bases and J 7 bases, with 9 bases left between them. CDR1 and CDR2 from the germline V gene are MNHEY and SVGAGI. There are 12 residues in the CDR3. The CDR3 sequence: CASSRRVGELFF. The CDR3 DNA reads TGTGCCAGCAGCCGTCGCGTCGGGGAGCTGTTTTTT.